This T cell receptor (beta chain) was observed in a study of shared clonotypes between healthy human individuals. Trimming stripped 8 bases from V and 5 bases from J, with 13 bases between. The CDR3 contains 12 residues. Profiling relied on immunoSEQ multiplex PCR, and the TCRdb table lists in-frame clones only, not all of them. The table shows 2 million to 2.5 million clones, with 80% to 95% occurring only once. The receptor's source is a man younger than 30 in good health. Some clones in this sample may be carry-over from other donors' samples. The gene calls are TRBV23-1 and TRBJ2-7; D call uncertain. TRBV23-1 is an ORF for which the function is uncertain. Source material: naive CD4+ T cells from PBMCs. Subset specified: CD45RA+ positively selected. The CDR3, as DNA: TGCGCCAGCCCTACTAAACCCAACGAGCAGTACTTC. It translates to CASPTKPNEQYF.